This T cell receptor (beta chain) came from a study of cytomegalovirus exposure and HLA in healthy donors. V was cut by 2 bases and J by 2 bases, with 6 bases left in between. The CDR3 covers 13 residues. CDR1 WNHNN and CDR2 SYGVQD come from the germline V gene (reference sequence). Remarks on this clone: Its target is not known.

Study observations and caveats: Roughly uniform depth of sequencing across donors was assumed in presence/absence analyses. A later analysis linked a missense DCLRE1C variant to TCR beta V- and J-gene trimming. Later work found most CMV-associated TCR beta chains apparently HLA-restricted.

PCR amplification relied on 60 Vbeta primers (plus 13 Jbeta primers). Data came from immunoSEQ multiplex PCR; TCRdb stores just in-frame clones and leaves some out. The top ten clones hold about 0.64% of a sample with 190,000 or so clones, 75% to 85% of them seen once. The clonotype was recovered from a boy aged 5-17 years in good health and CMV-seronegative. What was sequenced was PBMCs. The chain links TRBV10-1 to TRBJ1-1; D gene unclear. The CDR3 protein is CASSESSNTEAFF. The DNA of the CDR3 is TGCGCCAGCAGTGAGAGCTCAAACACTGAAGCTTTCTTT.